This TCR beta chain was sequenced in a study of regulatory T cells in long-lasting Graves disease. For this clonotype: The antigen is unknown. This may be a read error: a much more frequent sequence differs by one nucleotide.

Whole-study results and caveats: Persistent disease favored TRBV28, TRBJ1-2 and TRBJ2-5.

Relying on iRepertoire HTBI primers and Arm-PCR of CDR3 regions, the team built TCR beta libraries. TCRdb analysed the multiplex PCR reads with MiXCR anew, one entry per CDR3 protein. Among under 500,000 distinct CDR3 sequences listed, around 20% were seen once. CDR1 is MNHEY and CDR2 is SVGAGI in the germline V gene. The CDR3 has 16 amino acids. The J segment lost 9 bases and the V segment lost 2 bases, leaving 15 bases of the junction unmatched. Time point in this sample: persistent/refractory GD, antithyroid drugs over 5 years with positive TRAb. The TCR library used RNA extracted from PBMCs. The gene calls are TRBV6-5 and TRBJ2-5; TRBD2 aligns across 7 bases. This material consisted of peripheral blood mononuclear cells (PBMCs), taken when the disease was refractory, from a patient treated with antithyroid drugs. This TCR was recovered from a female donor with Graves disease. The CDR3 DNA is TGTGCCAGCAGTTACAGAGGTAGAGGGAGCGGGGAGGCCCAGTACTTC. This encodes CASSYRGRGSGEAQYF.